The 9 T cell receptor beta chains below come from one sample, sequenced in a study of blood T cell repertoires in COVID-19. Profiling relied on immunoSEQ multiplex PCR, and the TCRdb table lists in-frame clones only, not all of them. The sample lists approximately 150,000 clones, roughly nine tenths occurring once. The sequenced material came from PBMCs or T cells enriched from blood (not recorded which). The receptors shown here come from a human donor with acute COVID-19. The donor label of this sample is uncertain.

A remark on this clone: This sample also contains other DNA sequences that code for the same CDR3. The CDR3 DNA sequence: TGTGCCTGGAGTGCGGGGGGATCCTACGAGCAGTACTTC. Its translation: CAWSAGGSYEQYF. The chain uses TRBV30 and TRBJ2-7; 7 positions match TRBD2. Germline CDR1 and CDR2: GTSNPN and SVGIG (reference sequence). The V and J ends lost 1 base and 1 base, in that order; junction bases with no gene match: 1. The CDR3 loop spans 13 amino acids. Based on the CDR3 plus reference TRBV30 and TRBJ2-7, the full variable domain is SQTIHQWPATLVQPVGSPLSLECTVEGTSNPNLYWYRQAAGRGLQLLFYSVGIGQISSEVPQNLSASRPQDRQFILSSKKLLLSDSGFYLCAWSAGGSYEQYFGPGTRLTVT.

V gene TRBV4-2 combines with J gene TRBJ1-4; D is perhaps TRBD1 (5 bases). The germline V gene has CDR1 LGHNA and CDR2 YNFKEQ. The CDR3 has 15 residues. V was shortened by 3 bases and J by 1 base, with 9 bases between the two germline ends. The DNA for the CDR3 is TGTGCCAGCAGCCAGTGGGGGGGAACTAATGAAAAACTGTTTTTT. Amino acids: CASSQWGGTNEKLFF.

V and J are TRBV5-1 and TRBJ1-2; 8 positions match TRBD1. This CDR3 has 15 amino acids. The junction had 7 bases not matched to a gene; V was cut back by 4 bases and J by 2 bases. Germline-derived CDR1 and CDR2 are SGHRS and YFSETQ. For the CDR3, the DNA is TGCGCCAGCAGCCCTAGACAGGGGATCAACTATGGCTACACCTTC. Residues: CASSPRQGINYGYTF.

The chain links TRBV6-6 to TRBJ1-2; TRBD1 is a possible D gene (5 bases). This CDR3 is 14 amino acids long. CDR1 MNHNY and CDR2 SVGAGI come from the germline V gene (reference sequence). The V end was cut by 5 bases, the J end by 5 bases, with 15 bases between. The CDR3 coding sequence is TGTGCCAGCAGTGGCAGGGAACTGGGATATGGCTACACCTTC. This codes for CASSGRELGYGYTF.

The chain is built from TRBV4-2 and TRBJ2-7, with 12 bases lining up with TRBD1. This CDR3 has 16 amino acids. Germline CDR1 and CDR2: LGHNA and YNFKEQ. The J segment lost 6 bases and the V segment lost 0 bases, leaving 6 bases of the junction unmatched. This chain's CDR3 is CASSQDGGTGGFEQYF. The CDR3 nucleotides are TGTGCCAGCAGCCAAGATGGGGGGACAGGGGGCTTCGAGCAGTACTTC.

The V call is TRBV4-3, the J call TRBJ1-6, with TRBD1 identical over 8 bases. Germline V CDR1 and CDR2: LGHNA, YSLEER. Losses at the gene ends were 6 bases for V and 7 bases for J; bases not matched to a gene: 8. The CDR3 contains 15 residues. Here the CDR3 reads CASRVGQAQNSPLHF. DNA for the CDR3: TGCGCCAGCAGGGTGGGACAGGCACAAAATTCACCCCTCCACTTT.

This clone came up once. The chain recombines TRBV19 with TRBJ2-1, with TRBD1 identical over 7 bases. This CDR3 has 12 residues. Germline CDR1 LNHDA, CDR2 SQIVND (reference sequence). J gave up 15 bases and V 4 bases, and 9 bases lay outside the gene matches. As DNA, the CDR3 is TGTGCCAGTAGTACGAGACAGGGTAGTAGGTTCTTC. This encodes CASSTRQGSRFF.

This clone was seen more than once but under ten times. The J gene is TRBJ2-2, the V gene TRBV6-6; D gene unclear. The germline CDR1 and CDR2 sequences are MNHNY and SVGAGI (reference sequence). Trimming left V 6 bases short and J 0 bases short, with 2 bases between. The CDR3 contains 12 residues. CDR3 sequence: CASSSNTGELFF. The DNA for the CDR3 is TGTGCCAGCAGCTCGAACACCGGGGAGCTGTTTTTT.

The rearrangement uses TRBV28 and TRBJ2-1; no reliable D call. Deletions cut 2 bases from V and 3 bases from J, with 14 bases between. CDR1 and CDR2 (germline): MDHEN, SYDVKM. The CDR3 spans 16 residues. The CDR3 region is CASSLGSSGGYNEQFF. CDR3 in DNA: TGTGCCAGCAGTTTAGGATCATCCGGCGGCTACAATGAGCAGTTCTTC.